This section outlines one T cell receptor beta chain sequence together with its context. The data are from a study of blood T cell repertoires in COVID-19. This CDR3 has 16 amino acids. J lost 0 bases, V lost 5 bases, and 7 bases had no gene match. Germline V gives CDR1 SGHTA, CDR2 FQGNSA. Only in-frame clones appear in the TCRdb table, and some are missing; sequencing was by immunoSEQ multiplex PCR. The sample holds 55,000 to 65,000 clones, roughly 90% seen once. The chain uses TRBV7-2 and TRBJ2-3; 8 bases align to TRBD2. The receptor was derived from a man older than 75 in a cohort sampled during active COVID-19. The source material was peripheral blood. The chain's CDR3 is CASSPLGGVSTDTQYF. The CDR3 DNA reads TGTGCCAGCAGCCCCCTCGGGGGGGTAAGCACAGATACGCAGTATTTT.